The sequence of this T cell receptor beta chain was determined in a study of human versus mouse CDR3 diversity and MHC coevolution. The method was immunoSEQ multiplex PCR; TCRdb's version includes in-frame clones alone and lacks a portion of them. The sample has about 60,000 clones; just under 95% are singletons. The junction had 0 bases not matched to a gene; V was cut back by 2 bases and J by 2 bases. Germline-derived CDR1 and CDR2 are MNHNS and SASEGT. CDR3 length: 15 residues. Study-level results: About 1.6 million TCR beta clonotypes were estimated for humans, the largest repertoire.

Notes on this clone: Its cognate antigen is unknown.

This TCR was sampled from a person aged 55 to 69 in good health. The sequencing input was naive CD4+ T cells from blood. Subset: CD45RO-negative CD62L-positive naive CD4 T cells. V usage is TRBV6-1 and J usage is TRBJ2-2, with 9 bases aligning to TRBD2. The CDR3 sequence: CASSELAGNTGELFF. The CDR3 coding sequence is TGTGCCAGCAGTGAACTAGCGGGAAACACCGGGGAGCTGTTTTTT.